The clone carrying this T cell receptor (beta chain) has just a few counts. The antigen remains unidentified. The data were obtained in a study of regulatory T cells in long-lasting Graves disease. Study-level background: Persistence in Graves' disease required over 5 years of antithyroid drugs plus positive TSH receptor antibodies.

The TCR beta library used iRepertoire HTBI primers with Arm-PCR amplification of CDR3. One entry per CDR3 protein, called by TCRdb with MiXCR from the multiplex PCR reads. The table has 400,000 to 450,000 distinct CDR3 sequences, about a quarter seen once. The time point is: persistent/refractory GD, antithyroid drugs over 5 years with positive TRAb. After RNA was extracted from PBMCs, the TCR library was made from it. It was an endocrinology department in Xi'an, China, that provided the patients. V lost 5 bases and J 0 bases, leaving 13 bases between the germline ends. The CDR3 totals 15 residues. CDR1 PRHDT and CDR2 FYEKMQ come from the germline V gene (reference sequence). Study-level results: Newly diagnosed Graves' patients had higher TCR diversity than persistent ones. Persistent disease samples used TRBV28, TRBJ1-2 and TRBJ2-5 preferentially.

The sample here was peripheral blood mononuclear cells (PBMCs), taken when the disease was refractory, from a patient treated with antithyroid drugs. The chain joins TRBV13 to TRBJ1-1; a weak D match, TRBD1 (5 bases). The TCR originated in a female donor with Graves disease. The CDR3, as DNA: TGTGCCAGCAGCGTACAGGTTTTCATGAACACTGAAGCTTTCTTT. Residues: CASSVQVFMNTEAFF.